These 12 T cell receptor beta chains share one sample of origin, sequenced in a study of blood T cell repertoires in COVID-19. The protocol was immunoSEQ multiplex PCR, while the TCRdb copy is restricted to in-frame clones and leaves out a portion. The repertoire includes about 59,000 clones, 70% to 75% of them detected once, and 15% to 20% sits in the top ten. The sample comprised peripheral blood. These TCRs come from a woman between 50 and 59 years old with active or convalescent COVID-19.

The CDR3 DNA is TGTGCCAGCAGGGCCGGGACTCTCTCCTACGAGCAGTACTTC. Translated: CASRAGTLSYEQYF. The genes are TRBV6-5 and TRBJ2-7, with a possible D match to TRBD2 (6 bases). The CDR3 runs to 14 residues. V lost 6 bases to trimming and J lost 0 bases, with 12 bases between them. CDR1 MNHEY and CDR2 SVGAGI come from the germline V gene.

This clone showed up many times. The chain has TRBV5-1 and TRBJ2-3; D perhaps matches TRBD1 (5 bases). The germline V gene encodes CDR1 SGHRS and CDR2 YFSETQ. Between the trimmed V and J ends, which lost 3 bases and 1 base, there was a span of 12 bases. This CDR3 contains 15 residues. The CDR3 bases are TGCGCCAGCAGCTCCAGGCAGGGCGGCACAGATACGCAGTATTTT. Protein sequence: CASSSRQGGTDTQYF.

This CDR3 is CASSEGLAHEQYF. Here the CDR3 DNA reads TGTGCCAGCAGCGAGGGACTAGCGCACGAGCAGTACTTC. The chain recombines TRBV11-2 with TRBJ2-7, with 10 bases aligning to TRBD2. The trim removed 5 bases at V and 5 bases at J, leaving 3 bases unmatched. Germline CDR1 reads SGHAT; CDR2 reads FQNNGV. CDR3 length: 13 residues.

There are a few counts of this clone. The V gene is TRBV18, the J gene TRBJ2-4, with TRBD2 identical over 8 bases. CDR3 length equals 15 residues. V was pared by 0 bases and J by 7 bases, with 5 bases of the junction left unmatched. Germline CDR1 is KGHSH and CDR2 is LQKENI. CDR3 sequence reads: CASSPPGGVRNIQYF. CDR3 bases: TGTGCCAGCTCACCACCCGGGGGGGTCAGGAACATTCAGTACTTC.

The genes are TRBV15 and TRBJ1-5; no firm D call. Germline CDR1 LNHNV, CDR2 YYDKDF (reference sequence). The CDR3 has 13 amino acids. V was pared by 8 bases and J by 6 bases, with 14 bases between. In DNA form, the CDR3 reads TGTGCCACCGTCGGGATACAAGGTCAGCCCCAGCATTTT. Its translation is CATVGIQGQPQHF.

DNA for the CDR3: TGTGCCAGCAGACATCAGGGAATGGGCAATCAGCCCCAGCATTTT. This translates into CASRHQGMGNQPQHF. The chain links TRBV28 to TRBJ1-5, with D possibly matching TRBD1 (5 bases). Germline CDR1 is MDHEN and CDR2 is SYDVKM. V dropped 6 bases and J dropped 2 bases, with 14 bases sitting between them. This CDR3 has 15 residues.

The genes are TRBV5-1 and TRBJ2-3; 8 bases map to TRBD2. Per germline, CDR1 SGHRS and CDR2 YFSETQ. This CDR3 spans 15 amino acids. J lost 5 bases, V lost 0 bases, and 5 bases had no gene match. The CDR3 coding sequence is TGCGCCAGCAGCTTGGGGGGACTAGTGGGAGATACGCAGTATTTT. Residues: CASSLGGLVGDTQYF.

CDR3 nucleotide sequence: TGCGCCAGCAGTGGTGGGACTACTAGGACAGATACGCAGTATTTT. It encodes CASSGGTTRTDTQYF. The chain combines TRBV10-1 with TRBJ2-3, with 7 bases identical to TRBD2. This CDR3 comprises 15 residues. Germline V gene sequence: CDR1 WNHNN, CDR2 SYGVQD (reference sequence). Trimming at V came to 4 bases and at J to 3 bases, leaving 7 bases not matched to a gene.

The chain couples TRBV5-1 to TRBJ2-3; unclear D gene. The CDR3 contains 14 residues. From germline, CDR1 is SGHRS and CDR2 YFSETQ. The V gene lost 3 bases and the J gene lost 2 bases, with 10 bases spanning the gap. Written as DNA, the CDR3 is TGCGCCAGCAGCTGGCCCGACTCCACAGATACGCAGTATTTT. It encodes CASSWPDSTDTQYF.

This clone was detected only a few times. DNA of the CDR3: TGTGCCAGCGGAATTAGCGGGAGAGACACCGGGGAGCTGTTTTTT. It encodes CASGISGRDTGELFF. The chain is built from TRBV13 and TRBJ2-2; 9 bases map to TRBD2. V was pared by 8 bases and J by 3 bases, with 7 bases of the junction left unmatched. The germline V gene has CDR1 PRHDT and CDR2 FYEKMQ (reference sequence). The CDR3 is 15 residues long.

This CDR3 is CASSYSSSDTQYF. CDR3 coding DNA: TGTGCCAGCAGTTACTCGAGTTCAGATACGCAGTATTTT. J is TRBJ2-3 and V is TRBV6-6; no firm D call. This CDR3 comprises 13 residues. The V and J ends lost 0 bases and 4 bases respectively, with 5 bases between them. The germline V gene has CDR1 MNHNY and CDR2 SVGAGI (reference sequence).

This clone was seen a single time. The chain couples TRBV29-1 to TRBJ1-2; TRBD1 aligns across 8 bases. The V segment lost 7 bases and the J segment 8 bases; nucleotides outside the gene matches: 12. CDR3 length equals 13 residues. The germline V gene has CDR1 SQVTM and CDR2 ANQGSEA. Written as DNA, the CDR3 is TGCAGCGCCACGGACAGGGCGGGCCCCGGCTACACCTTC. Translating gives CSATDRAGPGYTF.